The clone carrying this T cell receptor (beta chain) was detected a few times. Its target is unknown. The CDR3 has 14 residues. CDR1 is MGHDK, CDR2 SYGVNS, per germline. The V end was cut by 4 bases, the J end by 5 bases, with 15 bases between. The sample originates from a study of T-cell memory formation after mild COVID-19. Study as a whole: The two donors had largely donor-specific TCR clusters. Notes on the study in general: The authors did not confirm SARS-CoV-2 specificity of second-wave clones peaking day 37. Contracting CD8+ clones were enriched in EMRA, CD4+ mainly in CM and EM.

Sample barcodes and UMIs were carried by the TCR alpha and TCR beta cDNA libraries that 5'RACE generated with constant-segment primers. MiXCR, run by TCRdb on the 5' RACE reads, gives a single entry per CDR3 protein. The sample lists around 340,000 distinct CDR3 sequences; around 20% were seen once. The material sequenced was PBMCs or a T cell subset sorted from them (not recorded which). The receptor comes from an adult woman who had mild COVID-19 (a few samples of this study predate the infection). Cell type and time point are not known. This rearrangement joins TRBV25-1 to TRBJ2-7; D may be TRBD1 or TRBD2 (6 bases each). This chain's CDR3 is CASSGLGGPHEQYF. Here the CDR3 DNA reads TGTGCCAGCAGTGGATTGGGGGGCCCCCACGAGCAGTACTTC.